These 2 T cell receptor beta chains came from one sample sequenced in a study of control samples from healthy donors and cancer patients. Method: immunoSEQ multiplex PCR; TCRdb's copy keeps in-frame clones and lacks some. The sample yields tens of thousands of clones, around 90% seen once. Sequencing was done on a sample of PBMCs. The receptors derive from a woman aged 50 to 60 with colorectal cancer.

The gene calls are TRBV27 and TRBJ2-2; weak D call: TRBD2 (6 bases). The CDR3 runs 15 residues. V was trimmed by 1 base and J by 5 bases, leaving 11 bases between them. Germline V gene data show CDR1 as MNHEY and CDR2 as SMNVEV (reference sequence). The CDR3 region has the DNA TGTGCCAGCAGTTTATGGGGCGGGGCTACCGGGGAGCTGTTTTTT. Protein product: CASSLWGGATGELFF.

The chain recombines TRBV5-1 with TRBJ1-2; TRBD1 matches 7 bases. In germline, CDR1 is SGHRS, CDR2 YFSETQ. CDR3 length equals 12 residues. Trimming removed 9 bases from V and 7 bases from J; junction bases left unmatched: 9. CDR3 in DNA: TGCGCCACCTCGACAGGGAAAGGTGGCTACACCTTC. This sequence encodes CATSTGKGGYTF.